This T cell receptor beta chain was profiled in a study of Tregs in tolerant kidney transplant recipients. Repertoires were generated with immunoSEQ multiplex PCR, while TCRdb's copy carries only in-frame clones and drops some. The sample has tens of thousands of clones; approximately 93% are singletons. The germline gives CDR1 SGHTA, CDR2 FQGNSA. The V end lost 0 bases, the J end lost 7 bases, and 12 bases lay between the germline ends. There are 15 residues in the CDR3. The nonmyeloablative bone marrow transplants came from related graft donors, with transient mixed chimerism. CD4+CD25+CD127- Tregs, CD4+CD25- non-Tregs, CD4 and CD8 cells were sorted. Study findings and constraints: Biological reproducibility was not directly addressed in this study. The most relevant donor-specific Treg TCRbeta repertoire apparently came from expansion with activated donor B cells.

On this clone: Antigen specificity is unknown.

This TCR was recovered from a human patient who received a combined kidney and bone marrow transplant. Some T cells may possibly be graft donor cells. The chain is built from TRBV7-2 and TRBJ2-2, with a weak D call TRBD2 (7 bases). The starting material was CD4+ T cells from blood (PBMCs), obtained 12 months after the transplant. This chain's CDR3 is CASSLAGGRDGELFF. The CDR3 nucleotides read TGTGCCAGCAGCTTAGCGGGGGGGCGGGACGGGGAGCTGTTTTTT.